Below are 16 T cell receptor beta chains sequenced from a single sample in a study of blood T cells in healthy people across ages. PCR was performed a second time for roughly 6 to 12 cycles using a sample-barcoded 5' primer and a J-beta primer mix. Each CDR3 protein gets one entry after TCRdb re-called the 5' RACE reads with MiXCR. Among about 830,000 distinct CDR3 sequences, about 62% were seen once, and the ten largest hold about a quarter. Material for sequencing was blood. These receptors came from a man under 40 in good health.

J is TRBJ2-4 and V is TRBV6-1, with 7 positions matching TRBD1. The DNA matches TRBJ2-7 better at its end, which makes the J call doubtful. The CDR3 is 13 residues long. From germline, CDR1 is MNHNS and CDR2 SASEGT. For the CDR3, the DNA is TGTGCCAGTAGGACAGGATCGACCTACGAGCAGTACTTC. This encodes CASRTGSTYEQYF.

There are a few counts of this clonotype. This rearrangement joins TRBV29-1 to TRBJ2-3; possible D gene TRBD1, 6 bases. This CDR3 contains 12 residues. Trimming removed 5 bases from V and 5 bases from J, with 11 bases in between. Germline loops: CDR1 SQVTM, CDR2 ANQGSEA. This CDR3 is CSVFQGRDTQYF. The CDR3 DNA reads as TGCAGCGTTTTCCAGGGGCGAGATACGCAGTATTTT.

Remarks on this clonotype: A junction boundary mismatches the germline segment, possibly from a read error. This chain uses TRBV20-1 with TRBJ2-5; TRBD2 aligns across 8 bases. The CDR3 consists of 15 residues. Germline V gene lookup returns CDR1 DFQATT and CDR2 SNEGSKA (reference sequence). The CDR3 reads CSASGAGGNQETRYF. The CDR3 nucleotides read TGCAGTGCTAGTGGCGCGGGGGGCAACCAAGAGACCCGGTACTTC.

The chain has TRBV5-1 and TRBJ2-5; D is unclear. From germline, CDR1 is SGHRS and CDR2 YFSETQ. V gave up 3 bases and J gave up 2 bases, with 14 bases separating them. The length of the CDR3 is 15 residues. This chain's CDR3 is CASSWSLTRQETQYF. The CDR3 nucleotides are TGCGCCAGCAGCTGGTCCCTTACTCGACAAGAGACCCAGTACTTC.

This clonotype turned up a few times. The chain joins TRBV12-3 or TRBV12-4 to TRBJ2-1; 7 bases align to TRBD2. V gave up 3 bases and J gave up 0 bases; unmatched junction bases: 5. The CDR3 loop spans 16 amino acids. The CDR3 is CASSLWRGSSYNEQFF. In DNA, the CDR3 is TGTGCCAGCAGTTTGTGGCGGGGGAGCTCCTACAATGAGCAGTTCTTC.

This clonotype was recorded a few times. This chain uses TRBV3-1 with TRBJ2-7; the match to TRBD1 covers 7 bases. This CDR3 is 15 amino acids long. V was pared by 4 bases and J by 3 bases, with 9 bases of the junction left unmatched. Germline CDR1 is LGHDT and CDR2 is YNNKEL (reference sequence). In nucleotides, the CDR3 is TGTGCCAGCAGCCCCGTCCGGGACAGCGTCTACGAGCAGTACTTC. It yields the protein CASSPVRDSVYEQYF.

The V and J genes are TRBV7-3 and TRBJ2-3; 9 nucleotides agree with TRBD2. The V and J ends lost 6 bases and 0 bases, in that order; junction bases with no gene match: 4. Germline V lookup: CDR1 SGHTA, CDR2 FQGTGA. The length of the CDR3 is 15 residues. The CDR3 region is CASRLAGASTDTQYF. CDR3 DNA sequence: TGTGCCAGCAGATTAGCGGGGGCTAGCACAGATACGCAGTATTTT.

The chain uses TRBV7-2 and TRBJ2-4; perhaps TRBD2 as D (5 bases). With the DNA end fitting TRBJ2-7 better, the J assignment may be wrong. This CDR3 contains 15 residues. Germline CDR1 is SGHTA and CDR2 is FQGNSA. Written as DNA, the CDR3 is TGTGCCAGCAGCTACATCTATGAGGGTTCCTACGAGCAGTACTTC. It translates to CASSYIYEGSYEQYF.

The chain joins TRBV29-1 to TRBJ2-7, with 7 bases identical to TRBD1. Germline V gives CDR1 SQVTM, CDR2 ANQGSEA. After removal of 5 bases from V and 7 bases from J, the junction contained 11 bases not matched to a gene. This CDR3 has 13 residues. In nucleotides, the CDR3 is TGCAGCGTTATTTACAGGGGTCGCAATGAGCAGTACTTC. Translating gives CSVIYRGRNEQYF.

The CDR3 is CASSYLRGASYEQYF. DNA for the CDR3: TGTGCCAGCAGTTACCTCAGGGGCGCATCCTACGAGCAGTACTTC. The rearrangement links TRBV28 to TRBJ2-7, with D possibly being TRBD1 (6 bases). Trimming shortened V by 4 bases and J by 1 base, and 14 bases separated the two germline ends. CDR3 length: 15 residues. Germline V lookup: CDR1 MDHEN, CDR2 SYDVKM. Full variable domain (missing parts from reference TRBV28 and TRBJ2-7): DVKVTQSSRYLVKRTGEKVFLECVQDMDHENMFWYRQDPGLGLRLIYFSYDVKMKEKGDIPEGYSVSREKKERFSLILESASTNQTSMYLCASSYLRGASYEQYFGPGTRLTVT.

This clonotype was counted once. V gene TRBV20-1 combines with J gene TRBJ2-7; D ambiguous. Germline CDR1 DFQATT, CDR2 SNEGSKA (reference sequence). The CDR3 is 14 residues long. The germline V and J ends were trimmed by 3 bases and 5 bases, with 17 bases remaining between them. Here the CDR3 DNA reads TGCAGTGCTAGTCCCCCCTCGAGTGGAAACGAGCAGTACTTC. Its protein is CSASPPSSGNEQYF.

J is TRBJ1-1 and V is TRBV30; the D gene is possibly TRBD1 (5 bases). Germline CDR1 is GTSNPN and CDR2 is SVGIG (reference sequence). This CDR3 has 13 residues. Trimming removed 5 bases at V and 4 bases at J, with 14 bases between. CDR3 in amino acids: CAWQMTGGTEAFF. For the CDR3, the DNA is TGTGCCTGGCAAATGACGGGGGGCACTGAAGCTTTCTTT.

The CDR3 protein is CASSPGLNWANVLTF. The CDR3 nucleotides read TGTGCCAGCAGCCCGGGCCTCAACTGGGCCAACGTCCTGACTTTC. J is TRBJ2-6 and V is TRBV7-2; D gene ambiguous. Trimming cost V 5 bases and J 5 bases, with 13 bases left between them. The length of the CDR3 is 15 residues. Germline V gene lookup returns CDR1 SGHTA and CDR2 FQGNSA.

This clonotype has only a few counts. This chain joins TRBV27 and TRBJ1-2; the match to TRBD1 covers 7 bases. The CDR3 runs to 13 residues. With 5 bases clipped from V and 6 bases from J, the junction kept 6 bases outside the gene matches. The germline V gene has CDR1 MNHEY and CDR2 SMNVEV (reference sequence). CDR3 in amino acids: CASSPTGANGYTF. The CDR3 bases are TGTGCCAGCAGTCCCACAGGGGCAAATGGCTACACCTTC.

V usage is TRBV20-1 and J usage is TRBJ2-7; perhaps TRBD2 as D (5 bases). This CDR3 has 13 amino acids. CDR1 and CDR2 from the germline V gene are DFQATT and SNEGSKA (reference sequence). Trimming pared 5 bases from V and 7 bases from J, leaving 18 bases between. CDR3 loop: CSAEGIAYNEQYF. CDR3 DNA sequence: TGCAGTGCTGAGGGAATCGCCTACAATGAGCAGTACTTC.

This clonotype came up once. The chain carries TRBV6-1 and TRBJ1-2; 8 bases align to TRBD1. CDR1 and CDR2 (germline): MNHNS, SASEGT. The trim removed 4 bases at V and 0 bases at J, leaving 10 bases unmatched. CDR3 length: 17 residues. Here the CDR3 DNA reads TGTGCCAGCAGTGGCCTTGACAGGGGTCGAGCTAACTATGGCTACACCTTC. The encoded protein is CASSGLDRGRANYGYTF.